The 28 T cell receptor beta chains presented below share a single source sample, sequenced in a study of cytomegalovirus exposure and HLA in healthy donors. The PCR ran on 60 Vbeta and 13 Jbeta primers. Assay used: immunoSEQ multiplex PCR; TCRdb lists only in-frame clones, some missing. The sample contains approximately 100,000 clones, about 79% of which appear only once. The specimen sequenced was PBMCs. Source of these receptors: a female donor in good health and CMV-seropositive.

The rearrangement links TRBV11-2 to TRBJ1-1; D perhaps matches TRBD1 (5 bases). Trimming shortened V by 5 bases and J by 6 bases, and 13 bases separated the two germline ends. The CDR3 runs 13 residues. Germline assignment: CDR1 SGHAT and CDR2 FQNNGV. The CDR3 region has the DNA TGTGCCAGCAGCCCCCGGAGGGGCTCTGAAGCTTTCTTT. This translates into CASSPRRGSEAFF.

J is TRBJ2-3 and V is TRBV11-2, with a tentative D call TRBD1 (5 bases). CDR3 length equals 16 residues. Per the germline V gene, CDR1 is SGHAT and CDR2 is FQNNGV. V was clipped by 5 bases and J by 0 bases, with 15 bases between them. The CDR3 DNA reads TGTGCCAGCAGCCGCCCAGGTGGGGCTAGCACAGATACGCAGTATTTT. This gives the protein CASSRPGGASTDTQYF. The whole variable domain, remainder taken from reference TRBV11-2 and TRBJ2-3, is EAGVAQSPRYKIIEKRQSVAFWCNPISGHATLYWYQQILGQGPKLLIQFQNNGVVDDSQLPKDRFSAERLKGVDSTLKIQPAKLEDSAVYLCASSRPGGASTDTQYFGPGTRLTVL.

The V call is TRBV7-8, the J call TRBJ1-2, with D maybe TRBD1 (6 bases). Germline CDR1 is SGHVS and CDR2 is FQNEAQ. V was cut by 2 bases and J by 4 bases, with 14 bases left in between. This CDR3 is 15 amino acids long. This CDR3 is CASSLTAGGSYGYTF. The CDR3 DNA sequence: TGTGCCAGCAGCTTAACGGCGGGGGGCAGCTATGGCTACACCTTC.

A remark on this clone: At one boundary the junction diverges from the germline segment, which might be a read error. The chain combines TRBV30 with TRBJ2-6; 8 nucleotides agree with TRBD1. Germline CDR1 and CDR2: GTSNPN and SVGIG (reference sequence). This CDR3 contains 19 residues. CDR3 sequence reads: CAWSVLGQGVFSGANGLTF. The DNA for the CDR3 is TGTGCCTGGAGTGTACTAGGACAGGGCGTATTCTCTGGGGCCAACGGCCTGACTTTC.

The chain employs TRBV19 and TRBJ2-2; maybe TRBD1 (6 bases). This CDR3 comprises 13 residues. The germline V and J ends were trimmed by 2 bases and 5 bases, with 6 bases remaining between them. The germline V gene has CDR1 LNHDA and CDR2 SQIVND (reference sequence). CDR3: CASSIRGTGELFF. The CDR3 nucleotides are TGTGCCAGTAGTATAAGGGGGACCGGGGAGCTGTTTTTT. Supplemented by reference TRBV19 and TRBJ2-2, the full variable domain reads DGGITQSPKYLFRKEGQNVTLSCEQNLNHDAMYWYRQDPGQGLRLIYYSQIVNDFQKGDIAEGYSVSREKKESFPLTVTSAQKNPTAFYLCASSIRGTGELFFGEGSRLTVL.

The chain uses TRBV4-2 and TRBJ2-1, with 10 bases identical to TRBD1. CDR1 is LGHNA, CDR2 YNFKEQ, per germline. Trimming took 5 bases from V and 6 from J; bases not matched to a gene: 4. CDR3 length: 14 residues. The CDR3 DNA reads TGTGCCAGCAGCGGGACAGGGGACATCAATGAGCAGTTCTTC. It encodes CASSGTGDINEQFF.

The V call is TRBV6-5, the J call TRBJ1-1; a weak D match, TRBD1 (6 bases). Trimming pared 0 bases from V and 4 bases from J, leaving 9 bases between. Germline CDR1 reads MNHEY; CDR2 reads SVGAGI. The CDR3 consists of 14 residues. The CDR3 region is CASSYSGHRTEAFF. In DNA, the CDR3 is TGTGCCAGCAGTTACTCGGGACACCGCACTGAAGCTTTCTTT.

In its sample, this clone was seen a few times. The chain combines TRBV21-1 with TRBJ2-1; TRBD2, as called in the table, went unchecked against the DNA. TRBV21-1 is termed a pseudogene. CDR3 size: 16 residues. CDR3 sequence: CASSTPSPSSYNEQFF. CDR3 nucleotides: TGTGCCAGCAGCACTCCTAGCCCGAGCTCCTACAATGAGCAGTTCTTC.

CDR3 loop: CASSYGDSHYGYTF. CDR3 nucleotides: TGTGCCAGCAGTTACGGGGACAGCCACTATGGCTACACCTTC. This chain links TRBV6-5 with TRBJ1-2, with TRBD1 identical over 7 bases. The CDR3 length is 14 residues. V lost 2 bases, J lost 3 bases, and 3 bases stayed unmatched. Germline-derived CDR1 and CDR2 are MNHEY and SVGAGI.

DNA of the CDR3: TGTGCCACCAGCACCCGACAGGGGCTTGGAAATGAGCAGTTCTTC. Its protein product is CATSTRQGLGNEQFF. The chain has TRBV15 and TRBJ2-1; 8 bases line up with TRBD1. Germline lookup yields CDR1 LNHNV and CDR2 YYDKDF (reference sequence). With 4 bases clipped from V and 7 bases from J, the junction kept 9 bases outside the gene matches. The length of the CDR3 is 15 residues.

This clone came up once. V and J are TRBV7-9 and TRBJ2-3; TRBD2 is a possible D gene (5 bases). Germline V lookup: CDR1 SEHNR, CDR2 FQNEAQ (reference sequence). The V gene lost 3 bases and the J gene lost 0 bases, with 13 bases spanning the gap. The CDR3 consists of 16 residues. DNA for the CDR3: TGTGCCAGCAGCTTCCCTCCACTAGTTAGCACAGATACGCAGTATTTT. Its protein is CASSFPPLVSTDTQYF.

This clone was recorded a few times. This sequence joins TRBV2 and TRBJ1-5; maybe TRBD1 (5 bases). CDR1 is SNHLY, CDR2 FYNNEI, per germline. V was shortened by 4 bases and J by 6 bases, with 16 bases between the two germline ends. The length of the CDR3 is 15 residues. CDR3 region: CASSVGRQGVQPQHF. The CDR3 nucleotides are TGTGCCAGCAGTGTTGGGCGGCAGGGCGTTCAGCCCCAGCATTTT.

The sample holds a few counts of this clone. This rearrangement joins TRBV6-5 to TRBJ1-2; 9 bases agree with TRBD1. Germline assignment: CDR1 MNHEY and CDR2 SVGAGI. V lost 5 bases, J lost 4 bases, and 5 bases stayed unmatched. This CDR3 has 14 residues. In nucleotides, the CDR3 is TGTGCCAGCAGTCCGATGGGACAGGGCTATGGCTACACCTTC. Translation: CASSPMGQGYGYTF.

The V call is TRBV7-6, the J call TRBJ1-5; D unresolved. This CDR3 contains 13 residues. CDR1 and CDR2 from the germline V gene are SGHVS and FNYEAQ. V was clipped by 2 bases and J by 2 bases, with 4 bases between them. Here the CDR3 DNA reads TGTGCCAGCAGCTTACAGGGCAATCAGCCCCAGCATTTT. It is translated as CASSLQGNQPQHF.

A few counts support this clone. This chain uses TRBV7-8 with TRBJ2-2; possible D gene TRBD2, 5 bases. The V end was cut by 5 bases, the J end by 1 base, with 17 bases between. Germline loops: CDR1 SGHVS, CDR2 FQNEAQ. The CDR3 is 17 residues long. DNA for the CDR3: TGTGCCAGCAGCAGCTATGTCGGCGGGTTGAACACCGGGGAGCTGTTTTTT. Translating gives CASSSYVGGLNTGELFF.

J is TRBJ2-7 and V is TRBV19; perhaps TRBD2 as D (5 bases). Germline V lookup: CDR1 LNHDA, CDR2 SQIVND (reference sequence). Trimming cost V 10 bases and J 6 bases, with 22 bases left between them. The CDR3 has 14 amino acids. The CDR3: CATTNRGIPLEQYF. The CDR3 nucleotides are TGTGCCACCACAAATCGGGGTATCCCCCTCGAGCAGTACTTC.

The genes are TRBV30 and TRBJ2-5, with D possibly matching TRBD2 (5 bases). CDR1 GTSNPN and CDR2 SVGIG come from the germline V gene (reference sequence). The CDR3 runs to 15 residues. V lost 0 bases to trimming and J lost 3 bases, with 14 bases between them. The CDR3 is CAWSVSLLGEETQYF. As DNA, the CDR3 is TGTGCCTGGAGTGTTTCCCTGCTGGGAGAAGAGACCCAGTACTTC.

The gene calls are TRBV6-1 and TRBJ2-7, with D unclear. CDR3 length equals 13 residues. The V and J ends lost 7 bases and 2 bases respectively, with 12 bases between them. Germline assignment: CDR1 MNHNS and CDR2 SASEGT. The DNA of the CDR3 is TGTGCCAGCACTAGGTCACCCCCCTACGAGCAGTACTTC. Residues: CASTRSPPYEQYF.

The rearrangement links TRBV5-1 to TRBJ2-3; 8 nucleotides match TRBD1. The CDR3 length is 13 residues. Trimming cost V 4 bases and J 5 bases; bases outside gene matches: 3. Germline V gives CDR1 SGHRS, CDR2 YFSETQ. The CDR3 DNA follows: TGCGCCAGCAGCCCAGGGGGCGTAGATACGCAGTATTTT. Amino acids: CASSPGGVDTQYF.

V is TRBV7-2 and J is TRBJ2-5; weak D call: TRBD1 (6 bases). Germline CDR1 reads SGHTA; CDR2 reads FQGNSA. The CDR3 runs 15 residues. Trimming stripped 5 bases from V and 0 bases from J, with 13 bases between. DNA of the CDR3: TGTGCCAGCAGCATACCTACAGGGTACCAAGAGACCCAGTACTTC. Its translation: CASSIPTGYQETQYF.

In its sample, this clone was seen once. The CDR3 loop reads CASSGLTDTQYF. The CDR3 region has the DNA TGTGCCAGCAGCGGACTTACAGATACGCAGTATTTT. V is TRBV2 and J is TRBJ2-3, with D tentatively TRBD2 (5 bases). The V and J ends lost 6 bases and 3 bases respectively, with 7 bases between them. The CDR3 length is 12 residues. Germline values: CDR1 SNHLY, CDR2 FYNNEI.

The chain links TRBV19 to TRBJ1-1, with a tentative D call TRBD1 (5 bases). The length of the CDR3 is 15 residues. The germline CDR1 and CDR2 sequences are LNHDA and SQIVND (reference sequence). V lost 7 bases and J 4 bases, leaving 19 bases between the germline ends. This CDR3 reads CASTPLRTPSTEAFF. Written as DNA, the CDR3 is TGTGCCAGTACCCCCCTTAGGACACCGAGCACTGAAGCTTTCTTT. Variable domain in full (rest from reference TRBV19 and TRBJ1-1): DGGITQSPKYLFRKEGQNVTLSCEQNLNHDAMYWYRQDPGQGLRLIYYSQIVNDFQKGDIAEGYSVSREKKESFPLTVTSAQKNPTAFYLCASTPLRTPSTEAFFGQGTRLTVV.

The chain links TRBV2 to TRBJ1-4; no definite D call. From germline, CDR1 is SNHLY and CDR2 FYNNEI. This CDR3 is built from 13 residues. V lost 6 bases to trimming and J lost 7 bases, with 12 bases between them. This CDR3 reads CASSQYSGEKLFF. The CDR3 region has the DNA TGTGCCAGCAGCCAGTACAGTGGTGAAAAACTGTTTTTT. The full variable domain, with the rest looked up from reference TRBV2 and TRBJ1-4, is EPEVTQTPSHQVTQMGQEVILRCVPISNHLYFYWYRQILGQKVEFLVSFYNNEISEKSEIFDDQFSVERPDGSNFTLKIRSTKLEDSAMYFCASSQYSGEKLFFGSGTQLSVL.

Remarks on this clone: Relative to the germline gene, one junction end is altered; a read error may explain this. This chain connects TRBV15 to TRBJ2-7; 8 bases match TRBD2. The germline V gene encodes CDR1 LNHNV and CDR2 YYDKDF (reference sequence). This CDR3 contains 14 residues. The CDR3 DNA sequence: TGTGCCACCAGCCCCCGGACTAGCTCCTGCGAGCAGTACTTC. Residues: CATSPRTSSCEQYF.

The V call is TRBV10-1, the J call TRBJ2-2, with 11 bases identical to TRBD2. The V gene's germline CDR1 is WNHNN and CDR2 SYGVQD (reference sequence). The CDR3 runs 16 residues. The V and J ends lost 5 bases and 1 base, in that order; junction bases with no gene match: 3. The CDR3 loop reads CASSPSGRRNTGELFF. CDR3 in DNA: TGCGCCAGCAGTCCTAGCGGGAGGCGGAACACCGGGGAGCTGTTTTTT.

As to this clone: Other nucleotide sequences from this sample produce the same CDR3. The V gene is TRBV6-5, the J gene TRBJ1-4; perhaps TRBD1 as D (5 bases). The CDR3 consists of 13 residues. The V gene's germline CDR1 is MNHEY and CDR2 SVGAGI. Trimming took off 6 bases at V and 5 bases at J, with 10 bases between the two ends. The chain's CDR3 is CASSYDSNEKLFF. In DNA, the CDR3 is TGTGCCAGCAGCTATGACAGCAATGAAAAACTGTTTTTT.

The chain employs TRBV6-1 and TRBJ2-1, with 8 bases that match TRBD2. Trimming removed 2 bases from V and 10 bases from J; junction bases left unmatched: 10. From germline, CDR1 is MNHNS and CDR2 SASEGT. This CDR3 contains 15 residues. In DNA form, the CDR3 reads TGTGCCAGCAGTGAACCTAGCGGGCCTGCCGAAGAGCAGTTCTTC. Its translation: CASSEPSGPAEEQFF.

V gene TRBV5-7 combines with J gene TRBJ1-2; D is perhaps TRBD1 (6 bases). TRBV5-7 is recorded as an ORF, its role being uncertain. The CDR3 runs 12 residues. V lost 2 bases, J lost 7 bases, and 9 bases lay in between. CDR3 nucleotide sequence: TGTGCCAGCAGCTTCAGGGGCTCTGGCTACACCTTC. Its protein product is CASSFRGSGYTF.